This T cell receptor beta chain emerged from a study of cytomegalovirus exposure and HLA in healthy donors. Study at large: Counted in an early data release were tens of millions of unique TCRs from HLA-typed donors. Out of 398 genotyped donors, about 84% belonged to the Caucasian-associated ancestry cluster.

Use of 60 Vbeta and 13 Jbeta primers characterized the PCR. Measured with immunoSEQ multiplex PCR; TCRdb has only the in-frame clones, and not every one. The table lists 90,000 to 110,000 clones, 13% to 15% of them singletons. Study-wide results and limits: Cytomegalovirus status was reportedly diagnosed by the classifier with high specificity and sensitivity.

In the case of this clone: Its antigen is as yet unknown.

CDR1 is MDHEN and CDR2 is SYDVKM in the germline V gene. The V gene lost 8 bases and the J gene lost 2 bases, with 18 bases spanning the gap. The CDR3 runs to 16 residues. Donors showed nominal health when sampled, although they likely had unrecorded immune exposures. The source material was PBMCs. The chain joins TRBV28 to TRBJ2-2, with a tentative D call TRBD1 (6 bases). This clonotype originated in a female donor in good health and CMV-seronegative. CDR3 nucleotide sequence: TGTGCCAGCCGGGGCACTGGGGACACTAACACCGGGGAGCTGTTTTTT. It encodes CASRGTGDTNTGELFF.